This T cell receptor (beta chain) was captured by sequencing in a study of T cells in localized non-small cell lung cancer. With 2 bases removed from V and 3 bases from J, the gap between germline ends came to 12 bases. Germline lookup yields CDR1 SGHDT and CDR2 YYEEEE. This CDR3 comprises 14 residues. Assay: immunoSEQ multiplex PCR; the TCRdb copy retains only in-frame clones and omits some. The sample contains 70,000 to 100,000 clones, 70% to 90% of which appear only once. Notes on the study in general: It was uninvolved adjacent lung that showed the highest T cell clonality, exceeding tumor.

On this clone: Its antigen is as yet unknown.

This sequence originates from an older female donor with stage I lung adenocarcinoma. The rearrangement uses TRBV5-6 and TRBJ2-7; D is undetermined. Sequencing was performed on peripheral blood, taken before any cancer treatment. The CDR3: CASSLRVGIYEQYF. CDR3 coding DNA: TGTGCCAGCAGCTTACGGGTAGGGATCTACGAGCAGTACTTC. The full variable domain, its missing parts supplied by reference TRBV5-6 and TRBJ2-7, is DAGVTQSPTHLIKTRGQQVTLRCSPKSGHDTVSWYQQALGQGPQFIFQYYEEEERQRGNFPDRFSGHQFPNYSSELNVNALLLGDSALYLCASSLRVGIYEQYFGPGTRLTVT.